These T cell receptor beta chains were read from a single sample in a study of blood T cell repertoires in COVID-19. TCRdb's table, derived via immunoSEQ multiplex PCR, lists solely in-frame clones and lacks some. Here the sample spans 130,000 to 150,000 clones, around 84% being singletons. Input material: peripheral blood. The receptors come from a man aged 55 to 70 with active or convalescent COVID-19. CDR3s include the opening cysteine and the closing phenylalanine or tryptophan. D genes are given only for firm matches. Not all rows give a size; the values are once, few, many and, for expanded clones, a class.

.	TRBV15	once	TRBJ1-3	CATSTSGNTIYF	TGTGCCACCAGCACATCTGGAAACACCATATATTTT
TRBD1	TRBV6-5	.	TRBJ1-1	CASSYPGQAYEAFF	TGTGCCAGCAGTTACCCGGGACAGGCCTATGAAGCTTTCTTT
.	TRBV4-1	few	TRBJ1-2	CASRDTGLIYGYTF	TGCGCCAGCCGGGACACCGGACTCATCTATGGCTACACCTTC
TRBD2	TRBV20-1	.	TRBJ2-7	CSASSGGSGGYEQYF	TGCAGTGCTAGTAGTGGGGGTAGCGGGGGTTACGAGCAGTACTTC
TRBD1	TRBV10-3	once	TRBJ2-5	CAIKRGQGGFETQYF	TGTGCCATCAAGAGGGGACAGGGGGGATTCGAGACCCAGTACTTC
.	TRBV7-9	.	TRBJ1-1	CASSPPTGDTEAFF	TGTGCCAGCAGCCCCCCGACGGGGGACACTGAAGCTTTCTTT
.	TRBV19	.	TRBJ1-2	CASIPTSVTYGYTF	TGTGCCAGTATCCCCACCTCCGTGACTTATGGCTACACCTTC
TRBD1	TRBV28	.	TRBJ1-2	CASSFPPGQGFVGYTF	TGTGCCAGCAGTTTCCCCCCAGGACAGGGTTTCGTTGGCTACACCTTC
TRBD1	TRBV29-1	.	TRBJ1-3	CSVNTGDNWNTIYF	TGCAGCGTCAATACAGGGGATAATTGGAACACCATATATTTT
.	TRBV27	.	TRBJ2-2	CASSLGQATGELFF	TGTGCCAGCAGTTTAGGGCAGGCCACCGGGGAGCTGTTTTTT
TRBD1	TRBV7-9	.	TRBJ1-2	CASSRDRSFNYGYTF	TGTGCCAGCAGCCGGGACAGGAGTTTTAACTATGGCTACACCTTC
TRBD1	TRBV19	.	TRBJ1-2	CASSIEPTGLLDGYTF	TGTGCCAGTAGTATAGAGCCGACAGGGTTGCTTGATGGCTACACCTTC
.	TRBV5-4	.	TRBJ2-5	CASSFSYSQETQYF	TGTGCCAGCAGCTTCTCCTATTCCCAAGAGACCCAGTACTTC
TRBD1	TRBV7-2	once	TRBJ1-1	CASSLVGTGGAGTEAFF	TGTGCCAGCAGCTTAGTGGGGACAGGGGGCGCCGGCACTGAAGCTTTCTTT
.	TRBV19	.	TRBJ1-2	CASSTPPRRENGYTF	TGTGCCAGTAGTACCCCCCCCCGCCGGGAAAATGGCTACACCTTC
.	TRBV4-3	once	TRBJ2-3	CASSQVWAGGAENTQYF	TGCGCCAGCAGCCAAGTTTGGGCAGGAGGAGCGGAGAATACGCAGTATTTT
TRBD2	TRBV7-2	.	TRBJ2-1	CASSSIAGSSYNEQFF	TGTGCCAGCAGCTCTATAGCGGGTAGCTCCTACAATGAGCAGTTCTTC
TRBD1	TRBV4-1	.	TRBJ1-1	CASSQPLAGGASYTEAFF	TGCGCCAGCAGCCAACCTCTCGCAGGGGGCGCGAGTTACACTGAAGCTTTCTTT
TRBD1	TRBV11-3	.	TRBJ1-1	CASSLEEFGTEWNTEAFF	TGTGCCAGCAGCTTAGAAGAGTTCGGGACAGAATGGAACACTGAAGCTTTCTTT
.	TRBV4-3	few	TRBJ1-3	CASSQEGVRGGGNTIYF	TGCGCCAGCAGCCAAGAAGGTGTTCGGGGAGGGGGAAACACCATATATTTT
.	TRBV19	.	TRBJ2-2	CASFHPYSLTNTGELFF	TGTGCCAGTTTTCACCCCTACAGCCTAACAAACACCGGGGAGCTGTTTTTT
.	TRBV6-5	once	TRBJ2-3	CASRPGRTTDTQYF	TGTGCCAGCAGGCCTGGGAGGACAACAGATACGCAGTATTTT
TRBD2	TRBV11-3	few	TRBJ2-1	CASRPTSGGLNEQFF	TGTGCCAGCAGACCCACTAGCGGGGGGCTTAATGAGCAGTTCTTC